The 22 T cell receptor beta chains listed next were all sequenced from one sample in a study of cytomegalovirus exposure and HLA in healthy donors. 13 Jbeta primers and 60 Vbeta primers were used for the PCR. Clones were sequenced by immunoSEQ multiplex PCR, and TCRdb holds only the in-frame ones, with some missing. The sample table sets out about 130,000 clones. The specimen sequenced was PBMCs. The receptors derive from a young man in good health and CMV-seronegative.

The genes are TRBV7-3 and TRBJ2-2, with 8 nucleotides matching TRBD1. The germline V gene encodes CDR1 SGHTA and CDR2 FQGTGA. The CDR3 totals 15 residues. Unmatched junction bases numbered 6, after V lost 5 bases and J lost 4 bases. The CDR3, as DNA: TGTGCCAGCAGCCCCGGGACAGGAGGCACCGGGGAGCTGTTTTTT. It encodes CASSPGTGGTGELFF.

The chain couples TRBV19 to TRBJ2-7; unclear D gene. From germline, CDR1 is LNHDA and CDR2 SQIVND (reference sequence). The CDR3 contains 15 residues. The ends were cut back, 4 bases at V and 2 bases at J, with 15 bases in the middle. In DNA, the CDR3 is TGTGCCAGTAGTACTAGGAGTAGCCACACCTACGAGCAGTACTTC. Protein: CASSTRSSHTYEQYF.

The rearrangement uses TRBV19 and TRBJ1-1; TRBD1 aligns across 7 bases. CDR1 LNHDA and CDR2 SQIVND come from the germline V gene (reference sequence). The CDR3 is 14 amino acids. V shed 1 base and J 1 base; nucleotides not matched to a gene: 0. The CDR3 sequence: CASSIGTGNTEAFF. Written as DNA, the CDR3 is TGTGCCAGTAGTATAGGGACAGGGAACACTGAAGCTTTCTTT.

The chain uses TRBV28 and TRBJ1-2; maybe TRBD1 (6 bases). In germline, CDR1 is MDHEN, CDR2 SYDVKM. Trimming stripped 7 bases from V and 2 bases from J, with 14 bases between. The CDR3 consists of 14 residues. CDR3 nucleotide sequence: TGTGCCAGCACGACCGGGACACTGAACTATGGCTACACCTTC. It specifies CASTTGTLNYGYTF.

The rearrangement joins TRBV19 to TRBJ2-7; 9 nucleotides line up with TRBD2. Germline V gene sequence: CDR1 LNHDA, CDR2 SQIVND (reference sequence). V lost 7 bases, J lost 4 bases, and 8 bases stayed unmatched. CDR3 length: 14 residues. CDR3 in amino acids: CASKPTSGHYEQYF. The DNA for the CDR3 is TGTGCCAGTAAGCCGACTAGCGGACATTACGAGCAGTACTTC.

This chain connects TRBV11-3 to TRBJ2-6; possible D gene TRBD1, 6 bases. V was cut by 5 bases and J by 2 bases, with 16 bases left in between. This CDR3 is 17 amino acids long. Germline values: CDR1 SGHNT, CDR2 YENEEA. The CDR3 protein is CASSLTFQGTGANVLTF. DNA for the CDR3: TGTGCCAGCAGCCTCACATTCCAGGGGACTGGGGCCAACGTCCTGACTTTC.

The chain carries TRBV19 and TRBJ2-5; 7 positions agree with TRBD1. There are 14 residues in the CDR3. CDR1 and CDR2 from the germline V gene are LNHDA and SQIVND (reference sequence). Trimming cost V 7 bases and J 2 bases; bases outside gene matches: 7. Written as DNA, the CDR3 is TGTGCCAGTACCCCGGACAGGCGACAAGAGACCCAGTACTTC. It is translated as CASTPDRRQETQYF. The whole variable domain, filled in from reference TRBV19 and TRBJ2-5, reads DGGITQSPKYLFRKEGQNVTLSCEQNLNHDAMYWYRQDPGQGLRLIYYSQIVNDFQKGDIAEGYSVSREKKESFPLTVTSAQKNPTAFYLCASTPDRRQETQYFGPGTRLLVL.

V is TRBV11-3 and J is TRBJ2-7; TRBD1 matches at 7 bases. The CDR3 length is 15 residues. Germline V gene data show CDR1 as SGHNT and CDR2 as YENEEA. The ends lost 1 base at V and 2 bases at J; junction bases unmatched: 5. CDR3 amino acids: CASSLGQGAAYEQYF. CDR3 in DNA: TGTGCCAGCAGCTTAGGACAGGGAGCGGCCTACGAGCAGTACTTC.

Regarding this clone: Different DNA sequences within this sample yield the same CDR3. The gene calls are TRBV6-5 and TRBJ1-5; TRBD1 is a possible D gene (5 bases). The CDR3 spans 15 residues. V was clipped by 0 bases and J by 3 bases, with 9 bases between them. The V gene's germline CDR1 is MNHEY and CDR2 SVGAGI. Here the CDR3 DNA reads TGTGCCAGCAGTTACTCGGGGGGAGACAATCAGCCCCAGCATTTT. Its protein is CASSYSGGDNQPQHF.

With respect to this clone: At one end, the junction sequence differs from germline, possibly due to a read error. The same CDR3 can be traced to other DNA sequences in this sample. CDR3 amino acids: CASSLGQGADIQYF. The CDR3 region has the DNA TGCGCCAGCAGCTTGGGCCAGGGCGCGGACATTCAGTACTTC. The rearrangement links TRBV5-6 to TRBJ2-4; D is perhaps TRBD1 (5 bases). The CDR3 runs 14 residues. Looked up from germline, CDR1 is SGHDT and CDR2 is YYEEEE.

The CDR3 is CASSPVGAGGGEQYF. CDR3 in DNA: TGCGCCAGCAGCCCCGTGGGTGCGGGGGGCGGCGAGCAGTACTTC. The rearrangement links TRBV5-1 to TRBJ2-7; 8 nucleotides align to TRBD2. The CDR3 runs 15 residues. V shed 4 bases, J shed 6 bases, and the junction held 12 bases outside the gene matches. Germline CDR1 and CDR2: SGHRS and YFSETQ.

The V call is TRBV5-1, the J call TRBJ2-1; 14 nucleotides line up with TRBD2. This CDR3 spans 16 amino acids. Trimming at V came to 1 base and at J to 7 bases, leaving 4 bases not matched to a gene. From germline, CDR1 is SGHRS and CDR2 YFSETQ. CDR3 nucleotides: TGCGCCAGCAGCTTGAGACTAGCGGGGGGGCTTAATGAGCAGTTCTTC. Translation gives CASSLRLAGGLNEQFF.

The chain employs TRBV11-2 and TRBJ2-2; maybe TRBD1 (5 bases). The CDR3 extends over 17 amino acids. Germline V lookup: CDR1 SGHAT, CDR2 FQNNGV. The germline V and J ends were trimmed by 1 base and 5 bases, with 17 bases remaining between them. CDR3 loop: CASSLGVRARVTGELFF. CDR3 DNA: TGTGCCAGCAGCTTAGGGGTCAGGGCGAGAGTTACCGGGGAGCTGTTTTTT.

The V call is TRBV7-3, the J call TRBJ2-7; 9 positions agree with TRBD1. Germline CDR1 is SGHTA and CDR2 is FQGTGA. Unmatched junction bases numbered 10, after V lost 4 bases and J lost 6 bases. The CDR3 has 15 residues. In DNA form, the CDR3 reads TGTGCCAGCAGCTCCGCCCCGGGACAGGGATCCGAGCAGTACTTC. This encodes CASSSAPGQGSEQYF.

V gene TRBV2 combines with J gene TRBJ1-2; 7 positions match TRBD1. V lost 10 bases to trimming and J lost 1 base; unmatched junction nucleotides: 6. Germline V CDR1 and CDR2: SNHLY, FYNNEI. The CDR3 extends over 13 amino acids. CDR3 protein: CAKRDSGNYGYTF. CDR3 bases: TGTGCCAAGAGGGACAGCGGTAACTATGGCTACACCTTC.

The gene calls are TRBV7-8 and TRBJ2-5, with D maybe TRBD1 (6 bases). CDR3 length equals 14 residues. Germline CDR1 reads SGHVS; CDR2 reads FQNEAQ. Trimming removed 4 bases from V and 1 base from J, with 10 bases in between. This CDR3 is CASSSRQAQETQYF. In DNA form, the CDR3 reads TGTGCCAGCAGCTCCCGACAGGCCCAAGAGACCCAGTACTTC.

This chain joins TRBV11-2 and TRBJ2-5; possible D gene TRBD2, 6 bases. The J call is in doubt because the DNA end fits TRBJ2-7 better. The CDR3 consists of 14 residues. Germline-derived CDR1 and CDR2 are SGHAT and FQNNGV. CDR3 residues: CASSFGPGVGEQYF. CDR3 DNA sequence: TGTGCCAGCAGCTTCGGTCCGGGAGTAGGCGAGCAGTACTTC.

The CDR3 coding sequence is TGCAGCGTTTCGGCGGGAGAGGCCTACGAGCAGTACTTC. Residues: CSVSAGEAYEQYF. The rearrangement links TRBV29-1 to TRBJ2-7, with 7 bases fitting TRBD2. The length of the CDR3 is 13 residues. V lost 5 bases and J lost 2; bases outside the gene matches: 6. Per the germline V gene, CDR1 is SQVTM and CDR2 is ANQGSEA.

J is TRBJ1-4 and V is TRBV29-1, with D hard to call. V lost 4 bases to trimming and J lost 0 bases, with 9 bases between them. Per the germline V gene, CDR1 is SQVTM and CDR2 is ANQGSEA. This CDR3 is built from 14 residues. The CDR3: CSVGGGATNEKLFF. CDR3 bases: TGCAGCGTTGGGGGAGGAGCAACTAATGAAAAACTGTTTTTT.

V usage is TRBV7-2 and J usage is TRBJ2-7, with D tentatively TRBD1 (6 bases). This CDR3 is built from 14 residues. Trimming took 7 bases from V and 2 from J, leaving 15 bases between them. Germline assignment: CDR1 SGHTA and CDR2 FQGNSA. CDR3 bases: TGTGCCAGCATCCCTGGCAGGGGCGCCTACGAGCAGTACTTC. It is translated as CASIPGRGAYEQYF.

J is TRBJ2-3 and V is TRBV5-1; 9 nucleotides match TRBD2. The V gene end was trimmed by 4 bases and the J gene end by 0 bases; junction bases not matched to a gene: 3. CDR1 is SGHRS, CDR2 YFSETQ, per germline. CDR3 size: 15 residues. CDR3 sequence: CASSVLAGSTDTQYF. The CDR3 DNA reads TGCGCCAGCAGCGTCCTAGCGGGAAGCACAGATACGCAGTATTTT.

V gene TRBV25-1 combines with J gene TRBJ2-7; D perhaps matches TRBD1 (7 bases). Germline lookup yields CDR1 MGHDK and CDR2 SYGVNS. CDR3 size: 14 residues. Trimming cost V 6 bases and J 6 bases, with 18 bases left between them. In nucleotides, the CDR3 is TGTGCCAGCAGCCGCGGGACAGTTACGTTCGAGCAGTACTTC. Translated: CASSRGTVTFEQYF.